This is a list of T cell receptor beta chains from one sample in a study of T-cell reconstitution after alpha-beta-depleted transplantation in children. TCRdb ran MiXCR on the PCR reads and lists one entry per CDR3 protein. The sample has fewer than 550,000 distinct CDR3 sequences, about an eighth seen once. The sample consisted of PBMCs, mostly from graft donor cells, taken 180 days after TCRalphabeta/CD19-depleted stem cell transplant. These receptors all stem from a female patient aged 2-10 years who had a stem cell transplant for aplastic anemia, so the T cells may come from the graft donor. Both conserved end residues are part of each CDR3. A D gene is named only where the DNA matches it firmly. The listing skips clone size in some rows; elsewhere it reads once, few, many or a size class.

>-|few|TRBV6-1|TRBJ2-3
CASKAPFSTDTQYF
TGTGCCAGCAAAGCCCCCTTTTCCACAGATACGCAGTATTTT
>TRBD2|-|TRBV4-1|TRBJ2-1
CASSLASGTRPNEQFF
TGCGCCAGCAGCCTGGCCTCCGGGACTAGACCGAATGAGCAGTTCTTC
>TRBD2|-|TRBV7-8|TRBJ2-2
CASPRTAQIPSGANTGELFF
TGTGCCAGTCCTCGGACAGCTCAGATCCCTAGCGGGGCGAACACCGGGGAGCTGTTTTTT
>-|-|TRBV6-5|TRBJ2-7
CASSYSRGFYEQYF
TGTGCCAGCAGTTACAGTCGAGGGTTCTACGAGCAGTACTTC
>-|-|TRBV19|TRBJ1-1
CASSIRDWTEAFF
TGTGCCAGTAGTATCCGGGACTGGACTGAAGCTTTCTTT
>-|-|TRBV4-2|TRBJ1-1
CASSLRLDMNTQAFF
TGTGCCAGCAGCCTAAGATTGGACATGAACACTCAAGCTTTCTTT
>-|-|TRBV20-1|TRBJ1-5
CSATDRGHNQPQHF
TGCAGTGCCACCGACAGAGGCCACAATCAGCCCCAGCATTTT
>TRBD1|few|TRBV7-9|TRBJ1-6
CASSLAGQGVSPLHF
TGTGCCAGCAGCTTAGCAGGACAGGGGGTTTCACCCCTCCACTTT
>-|-|TRBV29-1|TRBJ2-5
CSVGHYQETQYF
TGCAGCGTCGGACATTACCAAGAGACCCAGTACTTC
>-|-|TRBV3-1|TRBJ2-1
CASSPQQGRGSNEQFF
TGTGCCAGCAGCCCACAACAGGGAAGGGGCTCCAATGAGCAGTTCTTC
>TRBD1|-|TRBV9|TRBJ2-1
CASSGFGTGALPYNEQFF
TGTGCCAGCAGCGGATTCGGGACAGGGGCCCTCCCCTACAATGAGCAGTTCTTC
>TRBD2|-|TRBV7-6|TRBJ2-2
CASSLPRTSGTAGELFF
TGTGCCAGCAGCTTACCTCGGACTAGCGGGACCGCCGGGGAGCTGTTTTTT
>-|few|TRBV28|TRBJ1-1
CASKPPEGTEAFF
TGTGCCAGTAAGCCCCCGGAGGGCACTGAAGCTTTCTTT
>TRBD2|-|TRBV11-2|TRBJ2-3
CASSSFGTSGRGADTQYF
TGTGCCAGCAGCTCCTTCGGGACTAGCGGGAGGGGTGCAGATACGCAGTATTTT
>-|few|TRBV4-3|TRBJ2-7
CASSQLDRGGGEQYF
TGCGCCAGCAGCCAACTCGACAGGGGCGGGGGCGAGCAGTACTTC
>-|few|TRBV6-5|TRBJ2-1
CASRGDWYNEQFF
TGTGCCAGCAGGGGAGATTGGTACAATGAGCAGTTCTTC
>TRBD1|few|TRBV6-6|TRBJ2-3
CASRDRAQYF
TGTGCCAGCCGGGACAGAGCGCAGTATTTT
>-|many|TRBV29-1|TRBJ2-5
CSVEEGIPGQETQYF
TGCAGCGTTGAAGAGGGGATCCCTGGACAAGAGACCCAGTACTTC
>TRBD1|many|TRBV5-1|TRBJ2-5
CASRSGTAAQETQYF
TGCGCCAGCAGGTCCGGGACAGCGGCACAAGAGACCCAGTACTTC